The clone carrying this T cell receptor beta chain was counted ten times or more. This sample was included in a study of T-cell reconstitution after alpha-beta-depleted transplantation in children. A TCRbeta library incorporating unique molecular identifiers was prepared. Each CDR3 protein gets one entry after TCRdb re-called the PCR reads with MiXCR. Of 230,000 or so distinct CDR3 sequences in the sample, around 9.7% were seen once. This TCR derives from a human donor who donated a stem cell graft to a child with SCID. The sample consisted of PBMCs from the stem cell graft donor, taken from the stem cell graft.

The CDR3 loop is CASSLDATGGFYEQYF. CDR3 coding DNA: TGTGCCAGCAGCTTAGATGCGACAGGGGGCTTCTACGAGCAGTACTTC. The chain links TRBV7-2 to TRBJ2-7, with 10 bases identical to TRBD1. The CDR3 loop spans 16 amino acids. Germline V lookup: CDR1 SGHTA, CDR2 FQGNSA. Losses at the gene ends were 1 base for V and 3 bases for J; bases not matched to a gene: 6.